The rows below give T cell receptor beta chains drawn from one sample of a study of blood T cell repertoires in COVID-19. Profiling relied on immunoSEQ multiplex PCR, and the TCRdb table lists in-frame clones only, not all of them. Among some 31,000 clones listed, 90% were seen once. What was sequenced was peripheral blood. These TCRs come from a man in his sixties with active COVID-19. Each CDR3 is given with its conserved first and last residue. The D gene is left open where the match is weak. Size is stated for part of the rows, as once, few or many counts, or as a class when the clone is expanded.

v_call: TRBV6-6
clone_size: .
d_call: .
j_call: TRBJ2-7
cdr3_nt: TGTGCCAGCAGTTCACCGGGACTTGTCTCCTACGAGCAGTACTTC
cdr3_aa: CASSSPGLVSYEQYF

v_call: TRBV6-5
clone_size: few
d_call: TRBD1
j_call: TRBJ1-6
cdr3_nt: TGTGCCAGCCGAGCAGGGGGGAATTCACCCCTCCACTTT
cdr3_aa: CASRAGGNSPLHF

v_call: TRBV21-1
clone_size: .
d_call: .
j_call: TRBJ1-5
cdr3_nt: TGTGCCAGCAGCAAAGCACTACAGGGTGTTTCCCAGCCCCAGCATTTT
cdr3_aa: CASSKALQGVSQPQHF

v_call: TRBV19
clone_size: .
d_call: TRBD1
j_call: TRBJ1-1
cdr3_nt: TGTGCCAGTTGGGACAGACGAGCTGAAGCTTTCTTT
cdr3_aa: CASWDRRAEAFF

v_call: TRBV9
clone_size: once
d_call: TRBD1
j_call: TRBJ1-3
cdr3_nt: TGTGCCAGCAGCGCCAGACAGGGTAACCTTGGAAACACCATATATTTT
cdr3_aa: CASSARQGNLGNTIYF

v_call: TRBV19
clone_size: .
d_call: .
j_call: TRBJ1-2
cdr3_nt: TGTGCCAGTAGTATAGCCCTATCTAACTATGGCTACACCTTC
cdr3_aa: CASSIALSNYGYTF

v_call: TRBV12-5
clone_size: .
d_call: .
j_call: TRBJ1-2
cdr3_nt: TGTGCTAGTGGTCCCGGGGAGCTAAGCTACACCTTC
cdr3_aa: CASGPGELSYTF

v_call: TRBV7-3
clone_size: .
d_call: .
j_call: TRBJ2-5
cdr3_nt: TGTGCCAGCAGCCCAAGGGGATACCAAGAGACCCAGTACTTC
cdr3_aa: CASSPRGYQETQYF

v_call: TRBV19
clone_size: .
d_call: .
j_call: TRBJ2-7
cdr3_nt: TGTGCCGCCGGGACTCCTCCCTACGAGCAGTACTTC
cdr3_aa: CAAGTPPYEQYF

v_call: TRBV10-3
clone_size: .
d_call: .
j_call: TRBJ2-7
cdr3_nt: TGTGCCATCAGAGCTCTCCGGGGATCCTCAGCCTACGAGCAGTACTTC
cdr3_aa: CAIRALRGSSAYEQYF

v_call: TRBV5-1
clone_size: .
d_call: .
j_call: TRBJ2-3
cdr3_nt: TGCGCCAGCAGCTTGGGGAGGCTAGCGACAGATACGCAGTATTTT
cdr3_aa: CASSLGRLATDTQYF

v_call: TRBV10-3
clone_size: .
d_call: .
j_call: TRBJ1-5
cdr3_nt: TGTGCCTCCGGTCCGGAGAGAGGTCAGCCCCAGCATTTT
cdr3_aa: CASGPERGQPQHF

v_call: TRBV19
clone_size: .
d_call: TRBD1
j_call: TRBJ1-5
cdr3_nt: TGTGCCAGTAGTGTACAACAGGGGGATCAGCCCCAGCATTTT
cdr3_aa: CASSVQQGDQPQHF

v_call: TRBV5-6
clone_size: .
d_call: .
j_call: TRBJ1-2
cdr3_nt: TGTGCCAGCAGCTTGGCCGCCAGTTACTATGGCTACACCTTC
cdr3_aa: CASSLAASYYGYTF

v_call: TRBV6-1
clone_size: .
d_call: .
j_call: TRBJ1-1
cdr3_nt: TGTGCCAGCAGTGAAGGGCGGACAGATGAAGCTTTCTTT
cdr3_aa: CASSEGRTDEAFF